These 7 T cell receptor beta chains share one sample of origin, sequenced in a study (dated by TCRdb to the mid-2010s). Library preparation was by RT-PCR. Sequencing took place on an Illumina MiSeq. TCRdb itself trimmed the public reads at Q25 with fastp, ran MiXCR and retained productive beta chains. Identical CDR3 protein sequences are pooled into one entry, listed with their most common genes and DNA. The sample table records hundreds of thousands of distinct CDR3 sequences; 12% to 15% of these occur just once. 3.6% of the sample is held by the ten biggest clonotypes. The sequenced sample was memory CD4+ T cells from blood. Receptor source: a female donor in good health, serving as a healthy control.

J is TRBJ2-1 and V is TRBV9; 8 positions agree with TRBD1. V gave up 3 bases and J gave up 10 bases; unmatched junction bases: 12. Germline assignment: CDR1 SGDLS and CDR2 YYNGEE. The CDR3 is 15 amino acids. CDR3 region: CASSATGATGGEQFF. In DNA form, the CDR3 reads TGTGCCAGCAGCGCGACAGGGGCTACAGGGGGAGAGCAGTTCTTC.

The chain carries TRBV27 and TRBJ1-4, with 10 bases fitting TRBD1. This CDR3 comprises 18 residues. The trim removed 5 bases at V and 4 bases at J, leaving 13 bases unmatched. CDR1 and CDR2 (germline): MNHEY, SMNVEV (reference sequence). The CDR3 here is CASSVLPGQGGFNEKLFF. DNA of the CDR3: TGTGCCAGCAGTGTACTACCTGGACAGGGGGGTTTTAATGAAAAACTGTTTTTT. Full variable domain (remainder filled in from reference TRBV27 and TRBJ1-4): EAQVTQNPRYLITVTGKKLTVTCSQNMNHEYMSWYRQDPGLGLRQIYYSMNVEVTDKGDVPEGYKVSRKEKRNFPLILESPSPNQTSLYFCASSVLPGQGGFNEKLFFGSGTQLSVL.

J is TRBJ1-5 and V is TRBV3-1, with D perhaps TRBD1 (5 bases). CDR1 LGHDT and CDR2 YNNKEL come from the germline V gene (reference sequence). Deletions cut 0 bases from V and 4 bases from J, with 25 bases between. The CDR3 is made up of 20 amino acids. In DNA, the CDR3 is TGTGCCAGCAGCCAAGAGACGCGACCCGGTGGGGCAGGTCGGAATCAGCCCCAGCATTTT. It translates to CASSQETRPGGAGRNQPQHF.

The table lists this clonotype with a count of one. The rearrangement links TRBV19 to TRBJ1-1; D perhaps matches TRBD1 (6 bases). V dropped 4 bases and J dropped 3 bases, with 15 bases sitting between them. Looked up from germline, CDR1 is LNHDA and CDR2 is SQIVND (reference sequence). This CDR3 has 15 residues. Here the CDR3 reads CASSNRVGSDTEAFF. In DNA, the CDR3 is TGTGCCAGTAGTAACAGGGTTGGGAGTGACACTGAAGCTTTCTTT.

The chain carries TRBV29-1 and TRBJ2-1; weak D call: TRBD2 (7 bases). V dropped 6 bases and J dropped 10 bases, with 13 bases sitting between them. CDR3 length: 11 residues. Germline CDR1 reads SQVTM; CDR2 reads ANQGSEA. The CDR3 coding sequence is TGCAGCGTGACTAGGGGGGGGGAGCAGTTCTTC. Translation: CSVTRGGEQFF.

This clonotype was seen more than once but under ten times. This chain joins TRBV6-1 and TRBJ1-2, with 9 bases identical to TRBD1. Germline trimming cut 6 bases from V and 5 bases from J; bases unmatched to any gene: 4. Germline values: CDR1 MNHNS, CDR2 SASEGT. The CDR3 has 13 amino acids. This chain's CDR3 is CASRIGQGYGYTF. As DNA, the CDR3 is TGTGCCAGCAGAATCGGACAGGGGTATGGCTACACCTTC.

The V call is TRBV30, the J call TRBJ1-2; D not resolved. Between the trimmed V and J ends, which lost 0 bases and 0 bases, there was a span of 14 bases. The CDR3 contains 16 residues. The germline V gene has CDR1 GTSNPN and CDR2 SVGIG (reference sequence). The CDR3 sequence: CAWSVLRGRSNYGYTF. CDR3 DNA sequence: TGTGCCTGGAGTGTACTCCGGGGAAGATCTAACTATGGCTACACCTTC.